This TCR beta chain was documented in a study of blood T cell repertoires in COVID-19. Background on the study: Acute and convalescent COVID-19 samples came from the United States, Italy and Spain. PBMCs, B-cell-depleted T cells, or T cells were the source of the cDNA or gDNA that made up the material.

V was pared by 3 bases and J by 6 bases, with 9 bases of the junction left unmatched. There are 16 residues in the CDR3. Germline loops: CDR1 KGHSH, CDR2 LQKENI. In the authors' workflow: The authors estimated nucleated cell counts from reference gene primer amplification. The method was immunoSEQ multiplex PCR; TCRdb's version includes in-frame clones alone and lacks a portion of them. The V and J calls and clone size come from that table; D and trimming were worked out from the DNA. Here the sample spans approximately 120,000 clones, approximately 84% being singletons. The rearrangement links TRBV18 to TRBJ1-5; 9 bases map to TRBD1. The sample consisted of peripheral blood. The receptor's source is a woman in her forties or fifties who had recovered from COVID-19. The CDR3 DNA reads as TGTGCCAGCTCACCCCCGGGACAGGGTGGGAGTCAGCCCCAGCATTTT. Its protein is CASSPPGQGGSQPQHF.